Presented here are 24 T cell receptor beta chains from one specimen sequenced in a study of Ad26.COV2.S vaccination and SARS-CoV-2 variants. Sequencing was performed with immunoSEQ multiplex PCR; in TCRdb, only in-frame clones are kept and a portion is missing. The sample holds about half a million clones, roughly 87% seen once. Specified treatment: around 19 received Ad26.COV2.S at low or high dose, single or two shots; 5 received placebo; per-sample allocation not given. After the first vaccine or placebo injection, samples were drawn on day 63. Sample: peripheral blood, taken in a trial of Ad26.COV2.S vaccine versus placebo. All receptors derive from a person aged 18-60 years who received the Ad26.COV2.S COVID-19 vaccine or a placebo.

J is TRBJ2-3 and V is TRBV19; 7 nucleotides agree with TRBD2. The CDR3 runs to 16 residues. Losses at the gene ends were 3 bases for V and 2 bases for J; bases not matched to a gene: 8. Germline values: CDR1 LNHDA, CDR2 SQIVND (reference sequence). CDR3: CASSIARDYYTDTQYF. The CDR3 nucleotides are TGTGCCAGTAGTATTGCCCGGGACTACTACACAGATACGCAGTATTTT. Full variable domain (rest looked up from reference TRBV19 and TRBJ2-3): DGGITQSPKYLFRKEGQNVTLSCEQNLNHDAMYWYRQDPGQGLRLIYYSQIVNDFQKGDIAEGYSVSREKKESFPLTVTSAQKNPTAFYLCASSIARDYYTDTQYFGPGTRLTVL.

The gene calls are TRBV6-6 and TRBJ2-7; D is ambiguous. Germline-derived CDR1 and CDR2 are MNHNY and SVGAGI (reference sequence). This CDR3 spans 11 amino acids. The V end was cut by 4 bases, the J end by 5 bases, with 6 bases between. The CDR3 bases are TGTGCCAGCAGTTGGCAGAACGAGCAGTACTTC. Translating gives CASSWQNEQYF.

The rearrangement joins TRBV9 to TRBJ1-4; TRBD1 might be the D (6 bases). Looked up from germline, CDR1 is SGDLS and CDR2 is YYNGEE. V lost 0 bases, J lost 0 bases, and 9 bases lay in between. This CDR3 spans 16 amino acids. CDR3 amino acids: CASSVGTVATNEKLFF. The CDR3 DNA reads TGTGCCAGCAGCGTAGGGACAGTCGCAACTAATGAAAAACTGTTTTTT.

This chain joins TRBV4-1 and TRBJ2-1; possible D gene TRBD1, 6 bases. Germline V gene sequence: CDR1 MGHRA, CDR2 YSYEKL. V lost 5 bases, J lost 2 bases, and 16 bases lay in between. This CDR3 contains 16 residues. The CDR3 coding sequence is TGCGCCAGCAGCACAGGGTTTTTTGGGACCTACAATGAGCAGTTCTTC. Protein sequence: CASSTGFFGTYNEQFF.

The V gene is TRBV5-1, the J gene TRBJ2-2; D possibly corresponds to TRBD2 (5 bases). This CDR3 spans 15 amino acids. The germline V gene has CDR1 SGHRS and CDR2 YFSETQ. V lost 3 bases and J lost 1, with 10 bases in between. The CDR3 DNA reads as TGCGCCAGCAGCTGGGCTCGGGGGAACACCGGGGAGCTGTTTTTT. Residues: CASSWARGNTGELFF.

In nucleotides, the CDR3 is TGTGCCAGTAGTAACGAGTACCGGGACTTGGATGAAAAACTGTTTTTT. Its protein product is CASSNEYRDLDEKLFF. The chain couples TRBV19 to TRBJ1-4, with a tentative D call TRBD1 (5 bases). CDR3 length: 16 amino acids. Germline V gene data show CDR1 as LNHDA and CDR2 as SQIVND (reference sequence). The V end was cut by 4 bases, the J end by 6 bases, with 18 bases between.

The chain employs TRBV29-1 and TRBJ2-6; TRBD1 aligns across 8 bases. The germline gives CDR1 SQVTM, CDR2 ANQGSEA. After removal of 4 bases from V and 4 bases from J, the junction contained 12 bases not matched to a gene. The CDR3 is 17 residues long. CDR3 in amino acids: CSVVGGQGSGGANVLTF. CDR3 nucleotides: TGCAGCGTTGTTGGCGGACAGGGAAGCGGGGGGGCCAACGTCCTGACTTTC.

This chain's CDR3 is CASTGGFNGNTIYF. CDR3 sequence (DNA): TGTGCCAGCACAGGGGGCTTCAATGGAAACACCATATATTTT. This chain joins TRBV7-2 and TRBJ1-3, with TRBD1 identical over 8 bases. Losses at the gene ends were 7 bases for V and 3 bases for J; bases not matched to a gene: 5. The CDR3 covers 14 residues. Germline assignment: CDR1 SGHTA and CDR2 FQGNSA. Full variable domain (missing parts from reference TRBV7-2 and TRBJ1-3): GAGVSQSPSNKVTEKGKDVELRCDPISGHTALYWYRQSLGQGLEFLIYFQGNSAPDKSGLPSDRFSAERTGGSVSTLTIQRTQQEDSAVYLCASTGGFNGNTIYFGEGSWLTVV.

The V gene is TRBV10-3, the J gene TRBJ2-1; weak D call: TRBD1 (6 bases). There are 18 residues in the CDR3. Trimming took off 0 bases at V and 8 bases at J, with 23 bases between the two ends. Germline V gives CDR1 ENHRY, CDR2 SYGVKD. The DNA of the CDR3 is TGTGCCATCAGTGAGTCCACCTCGGCAGGGGCATCACGGGATGAGCAGTTCTTC. It yields the protein CAISESTSAGASRDEQFF.

V usage is TRBV5-4 and J usage is TRBJ1-1; 10 bases are a match to TRBD1. This CDR3 has 20 residues. Germline CDR1 is SGHNT and CDR2 is YYREEE (reference sequence). Losses at the gene ends were 0 bases for V and 2 bases for J; bases not matched to a gene: 16. CDR3 nucleotide sequence: TGTGCCAGCAGCTTGGCCTGGTACCGGACAGGGGGGCCTCCAAACACTGAAGCTTTCTTT. It specifies CASSLAWYRTGGPPNTEAFF.

V gene TRBV28 combines with J gene TRBJ1-5; no firm D call. CDR3 length: 16 amino acids. Germline lookup yields CDR1 MDHEN and CDR2 SYDVKM. Between the trimmed V and J ends, which lost 2 bases and 0 bases, there was a span of 11 bases. CDR3 bases: TGTGCCAGCAGTTTAAAGGGTTTCTATAGCAATCAGCCCCAGCATTTT. This sequence encodes CASSLKGFYSNQPQHF.

The chain uses TRBV5-1 and TRBJ2-1, with D perhaps matching TRBD2 (5 bases). From germline, CDR1 is SGHRS and CDR2 YFSETQ. The CDR3 length is 13 residues. V was cut by 0 bases and J by 5 bases, with 6 bases left in between. CDR3 bases: TGCGCCAGCAGCTTGGTGGGAGACAATGAGCAGTTCTTC. Amino acids: CASSLVGDNEQFF.

This rearrangement joins TRBV11-2 to TRBJ1-1; 8 nucleotides line up with TRBD1. Germline lookup yields CDR1 SGHAT and CDR2 FQNNGV. This CDR3 region has 15 residues. J lost 3 bases, V lost 5 bases, and 8 bases had no gene match. The CDR3 protein is CASSPLTGEYTEAFF. The CDR3 bases are TGTGCCAGCAGCCCCCTGACAGGGGAGTACACTGAAGCTTTCTTT.

The genes are TRBV7-5 and TRBJ1-1. TRBV7-5 is recorded as a pseudogene. The CDR3 extends over 18 amino acids. The CDR3, as DNA: TGTGCCAGAAGCTTAGATCGGTCGTGGGCCAGGGGAGGGACTGAAGCTTTCTTT. Translated, it gives CARSLDRSWARGGTEAFF.

Only a few counts were recorded for this clone. This chain uses TRBV25-1 with TRBJ2-1, with 11 positions matching TRBD2. After removal of 3 bases from V and 7 bases from J, the junction contained 14 bases not matched to a gene. CDR3 length equals 18 residues. CDR1 is MGHDK, CDR2 SYGVNS, per germline. DNA of the CDR3: TGTGCCAGCAGTGAGGGTAGGTCTAGCGGGAGGACCCGAAATGAGCAGTTCTTC. Translating it yields CASSEGRSSGRTRNEQFF.

The chain recombines TRBV6-6 with TRBJ1-4, with a weak D call TRBD1 (5 bases). Trimming stripped 2 bases from V and 5 bases from J, with 12 bases between. The CDR3 covers 15 residues. Germline CDR1 MNHNY, CDR2 SVGAGI (reference sequence). The CDR3 sequence is CASSYTTDINEKLFF. CDR3 coding DNA: TGTGCCAGCAGTTACACAACGGACATAAATGAAAAACTGTTTTTT.

In this sample, this clone turned up a few times. The gene calls are TRBV28 and TRBJ1-1, with TRBD1 identical over 8 bases. The germline V gene encodes CDR1 MDHEN and CDR2 SYDVKM. The V and J ends lost 3 bases and 4 bases, in that order; junction bases with no gene match: 7. The CDR3 runs 15 residues. The CDR3 DNA sequence: TGTGCCAGCAGTTTTCAGGGGGCCGGATTCACTGAAGCTTTCTTT. It encodes CASSFQGAGFTEAFF.

This sequence joins TRBV2 and TRBJ1-2; no clear D. V was clipped by 7 bases and J by 8 bases, with 8 bases between them. This CDR3 has 10 residues. Looked up from germline, CDR1 is SNHLY and CDR2 is FYNNEI. CDR3 protein: CASKGRGYTF. CDR3 bases: TGTGCCAGCAAAGGCCGCGGCTACACCTTC.

The chain links TRBV18 to TRBJ1-3; D ambiguous. This CDR3 has 20 residues. V lost 2 bases and J 0 bases, leaving 23 bases between the germline ends. Germline values: CDR1 KGHSH, CDR2 LQKENI. The CDR3 bases are TGTGCCAGCTCACCAACTTTTGGAGTGGGTCCGGAAAGCTCTGGAAACACCATATATTTT. It specifies CASSPTFGVGPESSGNTIYF. The whole variable domain, remainder taken from reference TRBV18 and TRBJ1-3, is NAGVMQNPRHLVRRRGQEARLRCSPMKGHSHVYWYRQLPEEGLKFMVYLQKENIIDESGMPKERFSAEFPKEGPSILRIQQVVRGDSAAYFCASSPTFGVGPESSGNTIYFGEGSWLTVV.

This chain links TRBV10-3 with TRBJ1-2, with unresolved D. CDR1 is ENHRY and CDR2 is SYGVKD in the germline V gene. Trimming shortened V by 4 bases and J by 5 bases, and 8 bases separated the two germline ends. The CDR3 has 12 residues. CDR3 nucleotide sequence: TGTGCCATCAGTGGGAGCCGGTATGGCTACACCTTC. Translated, it gives CAISGSRYGYTF.

The chain combines TRBV3-1 (or the pseudogene TRBV3-2) with TRBJ2-7, with D possibly being TRBD1 (5 bases). The V gene lost 0 bases and the J gene lost 3 bases, with 12 bases spanning the gap. This CDR3 has 15 amino acids. Germline CDR1 is LGHDT and CDR2 is YNNKEL (reference sequence). The CDR3 reads CASSQDRQGDYEQYF. CDR3 DNA sequence: TGTGCCAGCAGCCAAGATAGGCAGGGTGACTACGAGCAGTACTTC.

CDR3: CASSQWTGQETQYF. The CDR3 nucleotides read TGTGCCAGCAGCCAATGGACAGGCCAAGAGACCCAGTACTTC. The V call is TRBV13, the J call TRBJ2-5; TRBD1 agrees at 7 bases. Germline V gene sequence: CDR1 PRHDT, CDR2 FYEKMQ (reference sequence). After removal of 5 bases from V and 1 base from J, the junction contained 4 bases not matched to a gene. CDR3 length equals 14 residues.

The chain employs TRBV28 and TRBJ2-1; D is perhaps TRBD1 or TRBD2 (5 bases each). Germline CDR1 reads MDHEN; CDR2 reads SYDVKM. CDR3 length equals 15 residues. Trimming pared 3 bases from V and 6 bases from J, leaving 15 bases between. This CDR3 is CASSFLSVGPNEQFF. DNA for the CDR3: TGTGCCAGCAGTTTTCTATCGGTGGGACCCAATGAGCAGTTCTTC.

The rearrangement joins TRBV9 to TRBJ2-1; D perhaps matches TRBD2 (6 bases). CDR3 length: 17 residues. Trimming cost V 3 bases and J 5 bases, with 21 bases left between them. CDR1 is SGDLS and CDR2 is YYNGEE in the germline V gene. The CDR3 sequence is CASSAPNSGTSDNEQFF. The CDR3 DNA reads as TGTGCCAGCAGCGCACCGAACTCCGGGACTTCTGACAATGAGCAGTTCTTC.